This T cell receptor (beta chain) is drawn from a study of identical twins. CDR3 length equals 16 residues. The germline CDR1 and CDR2 sequences are LGHNA and YNFKEQ. V was pared by 0 bases and J by 2 bases, with 13 bases between. TCRdb passed the 5' RACE reads through MiXCR, listing each CDR3 protein once. The data show more than 250,000 distinct CDR3 sequences, around 8.8% seen once. Findings of the study overall: Interpretation of the results relied on cross-sectional statistical analysis and not on following the same donors.

This clonotype was seen ten or more times. Its target is not known. The same specimen was also included in a second study, on yellow fever vaccine responses in identical twins.

The sequencing input was memory (CD45RO+) T cells sorted from blood. The chain employs TRBV4-2 and TRBJ1-1; no clear D. The TCR was taken from a woman aged 18-29 years in good health. In nucleotides, the CDR3 is TGTGCCAGCAGCCAAGATCTCCGGATCCCTAACACTGAAGCTTTCTTT. This translates into CASSQDLRIPNTEAFF.